The next 21 T cell receptor beta chains were all read from a single sample in a study of control samples from healthy donors and cancer patients. Assay used: immunoSEQ multiplex PCR; TCRdb lists only in-frame clones, some missing. There are about 410,000 clones in the sample; 80% to 95% occur only once, and more than 6% lies in the top ten. The sequencing input was PBMCs. These receptors were taken from a man aged 40-50 years with head and neck cancer.

The rearrangement uses TRBV30 and TRBJ1-2, with D perhaps matching TRBD1 (5 bases). Germline V gene sequence: CDR1 GTSNPN, CDR2 SVGIG (reference sequence). The CDR3 length is 15 residues. Trimming took 2 bases from V and 4 from J, leaving 17 bases between them. In DNA, the CDR3 is TGTGCCTGGAGTCGCCTACAGCCTGGGGCCTATGGCTACACCTTC. Its translation is CAWSRLQPGAYGYTF.

The table lists this clone with a few counts. The rearrangement uses TRBV7-9 and TRBJ2-2; the match to TRBD2 covers 8 bases. CDR1 is SEHNR, CDR2 FQNEAQ, per germline (reference sequence). V trimming: 11 bases; J trimming: 3 bases; junction bases outside the gene matches: 5. This CDR3 has 13 amino acids. The CDR3 coding sequence is TGTGCCCGCGGGGGGTCGGACACCGGGGAGCTGTTTTTT. Translated: CARGGSDTGELFF.

This clone has more than one count but fewer than ten. The chain combines TRBV6-5 with TRBJ2-3; D might be TRBD2 (6 bases). Per the germline V gene, CDR1 is MNHEY and CDR2 is SVGAGI. V lost 6 bases to trimming and J lost 4 bases, with 17 bases between them. The CDR3 consists of 15 residues. The CDR3 DNA is TGTGCCAGCAGCACACCTAGCGATTGGGCAGATACGCAGTATTTT. This gives the protein CASSTPSDWADTQYF.

Regarding this clone: This clone may be a read error of a much larger clone one base away. The sample has other DNA sequences that encode this CDR3 too. This chain connects TRBV3-1 (or the pseudogene TRBV3-2) to TRBJ1-2; D uncertain. The CDR3 totals 11 residues. V lost 3 bases and J lost 4, with 3 bases in between. The V gene's germline CDR1 is LGHDT and CDR2 YNNKEL (reference sequence). Written as DNA, the CDR3 is TGTGCCAGCAGCCAGGCCTATGGCTACACCTTC. This codes for CASSQAYGYTF.

V gene TRBV29-1 combines with J gene TRBJ2-3; 9 nucleotides match TRBD1. The trim removed 7 bases at V and 6 bases at J, leaving 14 bases unmatched. CDR1 is SQVTM, CDR2 ANQGSEA, per germline. The CDR3 has 15 residues. CDR3 residues: CSAYGQGLISDTQYF. CDR3 DNA sequence: TGCAGCGCCTACGGACAGGGGCTTATCTCGGATACGCAGTATTTT.

V gene TRBV5-6 combines with J gene TRBJ2-1; D unresolved. Trimming shortened V by 4 bases and J by 0 bases, and 14 bases separated the two germline ends. The V gene's germline CDR1 is SGHDT and CDR2 YYEEEE. The CDR3 sequence is 16 residues long. CDR3: CASSPAGFISYNEQFF. The CDR3 DNA is TGTGCCAGCAGCCCGGCTGGGTTTATCTCCTACAATGAGCAGTTCTTC.

The chain couples TRBV10-1 to TRBJ1-1, with D perhaps TRBD1 (5 bases). The germline V gene encodes CDR1 WNHNN and CDR2 SYGVQD (reference sequence). This CDR3 spans 14 amino acids. Trimming took off 7 bases at V and 4 bases at J, with 16 bases between the two ends. In nucleotides, the CDR3 is TGCGCCAGCATTCCAGACATGAGGGGCACTGAAGCTTTCTTT. Protein sequence: CASIPDMRGTEAFF.

The sample holds one count of this clone. This chain uses TRBV7-2 with TRBJ2-3; D perhaps matches TRBD2 (6 bases). The CDR3 extends over 15 amino acids. Germline CDR1 and CDR2: SGHTA and FQGNSA. With 5 bases removed from V and 0 bases from J, the gap between germline ends came to 12 bases. The CDR3 protein is CASSAKAGSTDTQYF. CDR3 bases: TGTGCCAGCAGCGCGAAGGCGGGGAGCACAGATACGCAGTATTTT.

This chain joins TRBV6-5 and TRBJ1-2; perhaps TRBD1 as D (6 bases). V lost 1 base and J 3 bases, leaving 12 bases between the germline ends. This CDR3 region has 15 residues. Germline CDR1 and CDR2: MNHEY and SVGAGI. The DNA of the CDR3 is TGTGCCAGCAGTTACTTTCAAACAGGGCACTATGGCTACACCTTC. It is translated as CASSYFQTGHYGYTF.

CDR3 in amino acids: CSVLGQAHEQYF. The CDR3 region has the DNA TGCAGCGTTCTGGGACAGGCCCACGAGCAGTACTTC. The chain couples TRBV29-1 to TRBJ2-7; 8 bases align to TRBD1. Germline trimming cut 5 bases from V and 5 bases from J; bases unmatched to any gene: 5. The CDR3 spans 12 residues. Germline V CDR1 and CDR2: SQVTM, ANQGSEA.

V gene TRBV19 combines with J gene TRBJ2-4; 8 bases line up with TRBD1. The CDR3 length is 14 residues. Germline V gene data show CDR1 as LNHDA and CDR2 as SQIVND (reference sequence). The junction had 5 bases not matched to a gene; V was cut back by 5 bases and J by 5 bases. The CDR3 reads CASSPDRGENIQYF. The CDR3 DNA reads as TGTGCCAGTAGTCCCGACAGGGGCGAAAACATTCAGTACTTC.

The genes are TRBV7-6 and TRBJ2-7, with TRBD2 matching 10 bases. CDR3 length equals 15 residues. The germline gives CDR1 SGHVS, CDR2 FNYEAQ. After removal of 5 bases from V and 2 bases from J, the junction contained 6 bases not matched to a gene. This CDR3 reads CASSRGLATTYEQYF. In DNA, the CDR3 is TGTGCCAGCAGCCGGGGACTAGCGACAACCTACGAGCAGTACTTC.

This clone was observed a few times. V is TRBV7-2 and J is TRBJ1-6; 8 bases match TRBD1. The V gene end was trimmed by 4 bases and the J gene end by 7 bases; junction bases not matched to a gene: 6. CDR1 is SGHTA, CDR2 FQGNSA, per germline. This CDR3 has 15 amino acids. The CDR3 DNA follows: TGTGCCAGCAGCTCCAACAGGGGGACAAATTCACCCCTCCACTTT. Protein product: CASSSNRGTNSPLHF.

The CDR3 nucleotides are TGCGCCAGCAGCACTGGACAGGTGAATCAGCCCCAGCATTTT. As protein: CASSTGQVNQPQHF. The chain uses TRBV5-1 and TRBJ1-5; the match to TRBD1 covers 7 bases. The CDR3 runs 14 residues. The ends lost 4 bases at V and 4 bases at J; junction bases unmatched: 5. From germline, CDR1 is SGHRS and CDR2 YFSETQ.

The V call is TRBV9, the J call TRBJ1-5, with D possibly TRBD1 on 5 matching bases. This CDR3 comprises 18 residues. Trimming pared 0 bases from V and 5 bases from J, leaving 21 bases between. CDR1 and CDR2 (germline): SGDLS, YYNGEE. The CDR3 coding sequence is TGTGCCAGCAGCGTAGAGATGAGGGGAGCCCATCGGGATCAGCCCCAGCATTTT. Protein: CASSVEMRGAHRDQPQHF.

Comments on this clone: Other nucleotide sequences in the sample specify the same CDR3. The chain has TRBV7-2 and TRBJ2-2, with D uncertain. The germline V gene has CDR1 SGHTA and CDR2 FQGNSA. The CDR3 runs to 14 residues. Trimming pared 4 bases from V and 0 bases from J, leaving 6 bases between. CDR3 in amino acids: CASSSGPNTGELFF. The CDR3 coding sequence is TGTGCCAGCAGCTCGGGTCCGAACACCGGGGAGCTGTTTTTT.

This chain uses TRBV5-5 with TRBJ1-1; no reliable D call. V gave up 2 bases and J gave up 1 base, with 9 bases separating them. Germline V gene data show CDR1 as SGHKS and CDR2 as YYEKEE (reference sequence). CDR3 length equals 14 residues. As DNA, the CDR3 is TGTGCCAGCAGCTTTGAGACCCAGAACACTGAAGCTTTCTTT. Amino acid sequence: CASSFETQNTEAFF.

The J gene is TRBJ1-2, the V gene TRBV6-5, with no clear D. CDR1 and CDR2 (germline): MNHEY, SVGAGI. The CDR3 is 16 amino acids. V lost 2 bases and J lost 4, with 17 bases in between. The DNA of the CDR3 is TGTGCCAGCAGTTACGAGGTTACGGCTCCGGCCTATGGCTACACCTTC. This codes for CASSYEVTAPAYGYTF.

The V call is TRBV3-1 (or the pseudogene TRBV3-2), the J call TRBJ2-1, with D hard to call. Germline CDR1 is LGHDT and CDR2 is YNNKEL (reference sequence). V lost 4 bases and J lost 6, with 16 bases in between. CDR3 length: 15 amino acids. The CDR3, as DNA: TGTGCCAGCAGCCGGCCCGATTACACCCCCAATGAGCAGTTCTTC. It specifies CASSRPDYTPNEQFF.

The chain joins TRBV5-6 to TRBJ2-7; 8 positions agree with TRBD1. This CDR3 is built from 14 residues. V lost 4 bases and J lost 3; bases outside the gene matches: 6. Germline CDR1 is SGHDT and CDR2 is YYEEEE. The CDR3 sequence: CASSEGQANYEQYF. Here the CDR3 DNA reads TGTGCCAGCAGCGAGGGACAGGCTAACTACGAGCAGTACTTC. The whole variable domain, remainder taken from reference TRBV5-6 and TRBJ2-7, is DAGVTQSPTHLIKTRGQQVTLRCSPKSGHDTVSWYQQALGQGPQFIFQYYEEEERQRGNFPDRFSGHQFPNYSSELNVNALLLGDSALYLCASSEGQANYEQYFGPGTRLTVT.

V gene TRBV11-2 combines with J gene TRBJ1-4; D is possibly TRBD1 (6 bases). This CDR3 has 16 amino acids. The V and J ends lost 5 bases and 4 bases respectively, with 17 bases between them. The germline CDR1 and CDR2 sequences are SGHAT and FQNNGV. The CDR3 nucleotides are TGTGCCAGCAGCCCGTCACAGGGAGGGGTTAATGAAAAACTGTTTTTT. Translation gives CASSPSQGGVNEKLFF.